Below, 17 T cell receptor beta chains from the same sample are listed, as sequenced in a study of identical twins. Each CDR3 protein is one row after TCRdb ran MiXCR on the 5' RACE reads. The sample shows over 250,000 distinct CDR3 sequences, more than 8% of them seen only once. The data were also submitted as part of a second study, on yellow fever vaccine responses in identical twins.

The sequencing sample was made of CD8+ T cells sorted from blood. The receptors shown here come from a woman aged 18-29 years in good health.

The J gene is TRBJ2-3, the V gene TRBV4-1; TRBD2 matches at 8 bases. The junction had 14 bases not matched to a gene; V was cut back by 4 bases and J by 5 bases. Germline V gene lookup returns CDR1 MGHRA and CDR2 YSYEKL. The CDR3 consists of 17 residues. CDR3 DNA: TGCGCCAGCAGCCGCTCAACTAGCGGAGGGGGTGGAGATACGCAGTATTTT. It encodes CASSRSTSGGGGDTQYF.

This clonotype occurred a few times. V is TRBV12-3 or TRBV12-4 and J is TRBJ2-6; TRBD1 matches at 9 bases. This CDR3 is 19 amino acids long. V trimming: 3 bases; J trimming: 0 bases; junction bases outside the gene matches: 9. Written as DNA, the CDR3 is TGTGCCAGCAGTTTCGGACAGGGGCCGGAGGGCTCTGGGGCCAACGTCCTGACTTTC. Translating it yields CASSFGQGPEGSGANVLTF.

The chain combines TRBV6-1 with TRBJ1-1; 9 bases align to TRBD1. The CDR3 is made up of 14 amino acids. V dropped 6 bases and J dropped 3; count of bases not matched to a gene: 5. Germline V CDR1 and CDR2: MNHNS, SASEGT. CDR3 in DNA: TGTGCCAGCAGGACAGGGGGGGTCGACACTGAAGCTTTCTTT. Translating it yields CASRTGGVDTEAFF.

The chain carries TRBV4-2 and TRBJ2-7; D is uncertain. The CDR3 extends over 12 amino acids. Germline values: CDR1 LGHNA, CDR2 YNFKEQ. Trimming took off 0 bases at V and 6 bases at J, with 6 bases between the two ends. Here the CDR3 DNA reads TGTGCCAGCAGCCAAGACCGGAGCGAGCAGTACTTC. It translates to CASSQDRSEQYF.

This sequence joins TRBV6-1 and TRBJ2-7, with D hard to call. Germline V gives CDR1 MNHNS, CDR2 SASEGT. Trimming left V 4 bases short and J 5 bases short, with 15 bases between. The CDR3 has 14 amino acids. This CDR3 is CASSGNMVVDEQYF. The CDR3, as DNA: TGTGCCAGCAGTGGGAACATGGTAGTGGACGAGCAGTACTTC.

J is TRBJ2-6 and V is TRBV7-2, with D hard to call. CDR3 size: 16 residues. Per the germline V gene, CDR1 is SGHTA and CDR2 is FQGNSA. V was shortened by 3 bases and J by 0 bases, with 9 bases between the two germline ends. The CDR3 loop is CASSFIPPSGANVLTF. The DNA for the CDR3 is TGTGCCAGCAGCTTCATCCCTCCCTCTGGGGCCAACGTCCTGACTTTC. The entire variable domain, with the rest obtained from reference TRBV7-2 and TRBJ2-6, is as follows: GAGVSQSPSNKVTEKGKDVELRCDPISGHTALYWYRQSLGQGLEFLIYFQGNSAPDKSGLPSDRFSAERTGGSVSTLTIQRTQQEDSAVYLCASSFIPPSGANVLTFGAGSRLTVL.

On this clonotype itself: One end of the junction does not line up with germline, which may come from a read error. This rearrangement joins TRBV7-7 to TRBJ2-3; 10 nucleotides line up with TRBD2. CDR1 and CDR2 (germline): SSHAT, FNYEAQ (reference sequence). This CDR3 has 15 residues. In DNA, the CDR3 is TGTGCTAGCAGCGCAGGACTAGCGGAGAGGGATACGCAGTATTTT. Amino acid sequence: CASSAGLAERDTQYF.

In this sample, this clonotype turned up a few times. The genes are TRBV12-3 or TRBV12-4 and TRBJ1-5; 7 nucleotides match TRBD1. The CDR3 has 14 amino acids. Germline trimming cut 4 bases from V and 5 bases from J; bases unmatched to any gene: 5. CDR3 residues: CASSYTGVDQPQHF. Written as DNA, the CDR3 is TGTGCCAGCAGTTATACAGGGGTTGATCAGCCCCAGCATTTT.

This clonotype occurred many times. This chain connects TRBV7-9 to TRBJ2-3; 12 bases align to TRBD1. Germline V gene data show CDR1 as SEHNR and CDR2 as FQNEAQ (reference sequence). Trimming took 5 bases from V and 4 from J; bases not matched to a gene: 4. This CDR3 has 15 residues. The CDR3, as DNA: TGTGCCAGCAGCCCGGGGACAGGGGGCCCAGATACGCAGTATTTT. It encodes CASSPGTGGPDTQYF.

Many counts were recorded for this clonotype. The chain combines TRBV29-1 with TRBJ2-3; 8 nucleotides line up with TRBD1. This CDR3 contains 14 residues. V dropped 8 bases and J dropped 5; count of bases not matched to a gene: 12. Looked up from germline, CDR1 is SQVTM and CDR2 is ANQGSEA. The DNA for the CDR3 is TGCAGCACCGCCCGGGACAGGTCTAAAGATACGCAGTATTTT. Its translation is CSTARDRSKDTQYF.

This clonotype occurred many times. The V call is TRBV11-2, the J call TRBJ2-3; D is undetermined. The CDR3 extends over 12 amino acids. The ends were cut back, 1 base at V and 4 bases at J, with 3 bases in the middle. The germline CDR1 and CDR2 sequences are SGHAT and FQNNGV. CDR3 nucleotides: TGTGCCAGCAGCTTAGTGGCAGATACGCAGTATTTT. Amino acid sequence: CASSLVADTQYF.

This chain uses TRBV4-1 with TRBJ2-7; 10 nucleotides line up with TRBD2. CDR1 is MGHRA, CDR2 YSYEKL, per germline. This CDR3 is 15 amino acids long. With 2 bases clipped from V and 5 bases from J, the junction kept 6 bases outside the gene matches. CDR3: CASSQLAGEIHEQYF. The CDR3 DNA reads as TGCGCCAGCAGCCAACTAGCGGGAGAGATCCACGAGCAGTACTTC.

This clonotype was recorded many times. The V gene is TRBV12-3 or TRBV12-4, the J gene TRBJ2-1; D is undetermined. The V end was cut by 3 bases, the J end by 8 bases, with 11 bases between. The CDR3 runs to 13 residues. DNA for the CDR3: TGTGCCAGCAGTTTTGGGTCGGGTTATGAGCAGTTCTTC. Translated, it gives CASSFGSGYEQFF.

This clonotype was seen a few times. V usage is TRBV7-9 and J usage is TRBJ2-1; TRBD2 aligns across 9 bases. The CDR3 is 17 residues long. The V and J ends lost 5 bases and 1 base, in that order; junction bases with no gene match: 9. CDR1 and CDR2 from the germline V gene are SEHNR and FQNEAQ (reference sequence). In nucleotides, the CDR3 is TGTGCCAGCAGCAAAATAGCGGGAGATGTATCCTACAATGAGCAGTTCTTC. Its translation is CASSKIAGDVSYNEQFF.

The chain employs TRBV20-1 and TRBJ2-3, with D possibly being TRBD1 (5 bases). The CDR3 consists of 15 residues. The germline V gene encodes CDR1 DFQATT and CDR2 SNEGSKA (reference sequence). Deletions cut 0 bases from V and 0 bases from J, with 10 bases between. The CDR3 nucleotides read TGCAGTGCTAGAGATGGGGCGTGGAGCACAGATACGCAGTATTTT. Translated, it gives CSARDGAWSTDTQYF.

In its sample, this clonotype was seen many times. This chain uses TRBV7-2 with TRBJ2-5; unclear D gene. Trimming took 0 bases from V and 7 from J, leaving 21 bases between them. Germline lookup yields CDR1 SGHTA and CDR2 FQGNSA. The CDR3 totals 17 residues. This CDR3 reads CASSLALSGPNSWTQYF. For the CDR3, the DNA is TGTGCCAGCAGCTTAGCGCTAAGTGGCCCTAATAGTTGGACCCAGTACTTC.

CDR3 DNA: TGCGCCAGCAGCCAAGATTTAGGAGTCCCTGAAGCTTTCTTT. This encodes CASSQDLGVPEAFF. This chain joins TRBV4-3 and TRBJ1-1, with D unresolved. V lost 0 bases to trimming and J lost 6 bases, with 11 bases between them. This CDR3 contains 14 residues. Germline V gene lookup returns CDR1 LGHNA and CDR2 YSLEER.